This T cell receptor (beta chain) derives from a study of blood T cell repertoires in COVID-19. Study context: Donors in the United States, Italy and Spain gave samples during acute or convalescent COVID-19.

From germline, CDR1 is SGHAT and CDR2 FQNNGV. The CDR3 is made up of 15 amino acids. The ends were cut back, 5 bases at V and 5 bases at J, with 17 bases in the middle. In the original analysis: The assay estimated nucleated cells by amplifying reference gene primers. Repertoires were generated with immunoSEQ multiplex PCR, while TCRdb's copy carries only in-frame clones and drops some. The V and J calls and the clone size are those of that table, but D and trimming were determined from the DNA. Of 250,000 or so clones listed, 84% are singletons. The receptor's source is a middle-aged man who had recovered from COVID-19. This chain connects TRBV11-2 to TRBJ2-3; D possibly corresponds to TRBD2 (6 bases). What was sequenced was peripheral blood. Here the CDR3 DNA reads TGTGCCAGCAGCACGGGGCTGATCGGGGGAGATACGCAGTATTTT. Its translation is CASSTGLIGGDTQYF. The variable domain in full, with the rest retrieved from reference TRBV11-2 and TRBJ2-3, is EAGVAQSPRYKIIEKRQSVAFWCNPISGHATLYWYQQILGQGPKLLIQFQNNGVVDDSQLPKDRFSAERLKGVDSTLKIQPAKLEDSAVYLCASSTGLIGGDTQYFGPGTRLTVL.